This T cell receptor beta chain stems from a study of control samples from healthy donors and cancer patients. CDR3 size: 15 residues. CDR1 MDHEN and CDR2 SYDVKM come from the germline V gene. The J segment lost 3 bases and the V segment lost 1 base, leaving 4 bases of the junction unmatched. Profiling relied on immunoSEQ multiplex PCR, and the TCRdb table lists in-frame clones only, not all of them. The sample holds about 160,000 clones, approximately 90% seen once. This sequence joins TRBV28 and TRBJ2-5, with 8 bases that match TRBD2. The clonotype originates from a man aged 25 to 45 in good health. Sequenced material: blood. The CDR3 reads CASSLSGGKKETQYF. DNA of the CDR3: TGTGCCAGCAGTTTATCGGGGGGGAAAAAAGAGACCCAGTACTTC.